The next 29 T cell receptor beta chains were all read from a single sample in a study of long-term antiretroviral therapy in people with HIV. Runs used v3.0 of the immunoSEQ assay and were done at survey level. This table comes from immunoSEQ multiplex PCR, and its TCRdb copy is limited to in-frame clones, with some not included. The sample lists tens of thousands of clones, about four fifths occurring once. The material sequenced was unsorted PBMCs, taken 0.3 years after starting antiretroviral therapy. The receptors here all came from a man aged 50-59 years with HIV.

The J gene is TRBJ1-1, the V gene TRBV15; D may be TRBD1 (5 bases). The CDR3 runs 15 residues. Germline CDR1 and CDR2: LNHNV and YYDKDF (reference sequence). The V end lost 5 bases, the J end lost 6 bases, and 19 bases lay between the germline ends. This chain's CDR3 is CATSSPQRGQAEAFF. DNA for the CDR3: TGTGCCACCAGCTCTCCCCAGAGGGGTCAGGCTGAAGCTTTCTTT.

The CDR3 nucleotides are TGTGCCTCCGACTCCGGGACAAGGGGTCAGCCCCAGCATTTT. Translated, it gives CASDSGTRGQPQHF. The V call is TRBV30, the J call TRBJ1-5; D is possibly TRBD1 (6 bases). Germline lookup yields CDR1 GTSNPN and CDR2 SVGIG (reference sequence). Trimming pared 7 bases from V and 6 bases from J, leaving 19 bases between. This CDR3 is 14 amino acids long.

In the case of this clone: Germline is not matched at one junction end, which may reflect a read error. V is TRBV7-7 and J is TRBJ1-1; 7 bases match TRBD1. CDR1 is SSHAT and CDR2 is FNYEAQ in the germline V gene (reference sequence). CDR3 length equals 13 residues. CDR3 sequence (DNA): TGTGCTAGCAGCCGTGGGACAGACTCTGAAGCTTTCTTT. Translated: CASSRGTDSEAFF.

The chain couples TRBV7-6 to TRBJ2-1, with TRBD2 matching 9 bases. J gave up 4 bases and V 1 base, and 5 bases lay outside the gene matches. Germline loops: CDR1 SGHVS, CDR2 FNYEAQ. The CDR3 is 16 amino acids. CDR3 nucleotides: TGTGCCAGCAGCTTAGAGACTAGCGGTAGTTACAATGAGCAGTTCTTC. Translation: CASSLETSGSYNEQFF. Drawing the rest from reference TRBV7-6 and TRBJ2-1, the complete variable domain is GAGVSQSPRYKVTKRGQDVALRCDPISGHVSLYWYRQALGQGPEFLTYFNYEAQQDKSGLPNDRFSAERPEGSISTLTIQRTEQRDSAMYRCASSLETSGSYNEQFFGPGTRLTVL.

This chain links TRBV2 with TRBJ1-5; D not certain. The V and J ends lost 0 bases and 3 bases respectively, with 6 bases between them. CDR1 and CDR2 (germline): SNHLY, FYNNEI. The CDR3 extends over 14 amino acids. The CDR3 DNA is TGTGCCAGCAGTGAAGCACGGACCAATCAGCCCCAGCATTTT. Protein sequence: CASSEARTNQPQHF.

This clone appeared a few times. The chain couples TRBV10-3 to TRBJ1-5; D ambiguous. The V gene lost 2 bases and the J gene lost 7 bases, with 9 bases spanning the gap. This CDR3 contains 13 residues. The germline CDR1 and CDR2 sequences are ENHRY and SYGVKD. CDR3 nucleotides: TGTGCCATCAGTGAGGCAAGTCGCCAGCCCCAGCATTTT. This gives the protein CAISEASRQPQHF.

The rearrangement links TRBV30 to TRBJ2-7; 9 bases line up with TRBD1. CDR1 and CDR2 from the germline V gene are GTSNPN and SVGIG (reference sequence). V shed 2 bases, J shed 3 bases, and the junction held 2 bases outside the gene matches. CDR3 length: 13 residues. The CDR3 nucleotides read TGTGCCTGGAGTCGGGGACAGGGCTACGAGCAGTACTTC. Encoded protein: CAWSRGQGYEQYF.

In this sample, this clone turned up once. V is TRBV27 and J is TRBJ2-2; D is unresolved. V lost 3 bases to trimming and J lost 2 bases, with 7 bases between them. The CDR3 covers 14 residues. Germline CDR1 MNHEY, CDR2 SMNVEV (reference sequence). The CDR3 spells CASSFTVNTGELFF. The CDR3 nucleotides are TGTGCCAGCAGTTTCACAGTAAACACCGGGGAGCTGTTTTTT.

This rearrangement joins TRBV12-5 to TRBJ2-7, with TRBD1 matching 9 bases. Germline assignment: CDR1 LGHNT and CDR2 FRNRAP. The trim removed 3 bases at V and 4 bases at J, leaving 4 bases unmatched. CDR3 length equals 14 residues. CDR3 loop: CASGLETGGYEQYF. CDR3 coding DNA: TGTGCTAGTGGTTTAGAGACAGGGGGTTACGAGCAGTACTTC. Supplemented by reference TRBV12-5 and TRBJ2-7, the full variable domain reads DARVTQTPRHKVTEMGQEVTMRCQPILGHNTVFWYRQTMMQGLELLAYFRNRAPLDDSGMPKDRFSAEMPDATLATLKIQPSEPRDSAVYFCASGLETGGYEQYFGPGTRLTVT.

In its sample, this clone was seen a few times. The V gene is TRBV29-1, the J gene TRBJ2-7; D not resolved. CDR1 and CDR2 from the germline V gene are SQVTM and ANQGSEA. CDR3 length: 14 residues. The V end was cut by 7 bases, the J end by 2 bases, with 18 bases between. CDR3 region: CSAQPSRGTYEQYF. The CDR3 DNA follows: TGCAGCGCTCAGCCCTCGAGAGGTACCTACGAGCAGTACTTC.

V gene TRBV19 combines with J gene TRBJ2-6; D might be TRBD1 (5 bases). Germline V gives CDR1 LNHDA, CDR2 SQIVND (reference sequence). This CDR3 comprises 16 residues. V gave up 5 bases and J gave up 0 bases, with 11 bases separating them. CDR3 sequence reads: CASSPAGHSGANVLTF. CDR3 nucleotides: TGTGCCAGTAGTCCCGCAGGGCACTCTGGGGCCAACGTCCTGACTTTC.

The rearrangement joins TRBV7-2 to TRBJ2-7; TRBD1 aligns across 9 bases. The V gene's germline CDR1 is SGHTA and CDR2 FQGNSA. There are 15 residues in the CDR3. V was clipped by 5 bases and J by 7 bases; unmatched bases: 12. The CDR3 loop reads CASSHPGQGLGEQYF. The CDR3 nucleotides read TGTGCCAGCAGCCATCCCGGACAGGGGTTAGGAGAGCAGTACTTC.

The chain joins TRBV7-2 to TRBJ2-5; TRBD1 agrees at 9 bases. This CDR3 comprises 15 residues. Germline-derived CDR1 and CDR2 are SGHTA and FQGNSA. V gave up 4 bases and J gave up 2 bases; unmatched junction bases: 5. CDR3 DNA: TGTGCCAGCAGCTCACCGGGGACAGGGCAAGAGACCCAGTACTTC. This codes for CASSSPGTGQETQYF.

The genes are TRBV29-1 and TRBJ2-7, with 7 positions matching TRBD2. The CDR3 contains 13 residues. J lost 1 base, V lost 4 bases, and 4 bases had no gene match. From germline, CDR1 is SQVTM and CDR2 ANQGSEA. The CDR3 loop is CSVVGGGSYEQYF. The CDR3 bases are TGCAGCGTTGTAGGCGGGGGATCCTACGAGCAGTACTTC.

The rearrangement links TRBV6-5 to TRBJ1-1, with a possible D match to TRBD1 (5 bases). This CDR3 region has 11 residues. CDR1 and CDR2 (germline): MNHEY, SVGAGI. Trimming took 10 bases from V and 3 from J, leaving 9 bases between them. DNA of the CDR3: TGTGCCACCACCAGGGACACTGAAGCTTTCTTT. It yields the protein CATTRDTEAFF.

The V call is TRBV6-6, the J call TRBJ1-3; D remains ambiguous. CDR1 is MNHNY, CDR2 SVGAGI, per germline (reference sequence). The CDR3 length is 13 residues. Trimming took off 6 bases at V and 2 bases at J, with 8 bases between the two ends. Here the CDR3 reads CASRDGAGNTIYF. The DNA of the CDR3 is TGTGCCAGCAGGGACGGGGCTGGAAACACCATATATTTT.

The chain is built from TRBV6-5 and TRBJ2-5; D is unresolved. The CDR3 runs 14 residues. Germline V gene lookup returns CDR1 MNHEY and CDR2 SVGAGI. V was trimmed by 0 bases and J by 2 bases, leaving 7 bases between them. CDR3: CASSYSWFQETQYF. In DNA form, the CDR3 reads TGTGCCAGCAGTTACTCGTGGTTTCAAGAGACCCAGTACTTC.

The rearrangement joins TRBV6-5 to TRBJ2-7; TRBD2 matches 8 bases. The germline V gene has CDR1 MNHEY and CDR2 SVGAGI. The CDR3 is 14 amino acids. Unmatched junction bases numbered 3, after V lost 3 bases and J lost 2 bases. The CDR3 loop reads CASSYGAGAYEQYF. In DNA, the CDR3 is TGTGCCAGCAGTTATGGAGCGGGGGCCTACGAGCAGTACTTC.

The CDR3 nucleotides are TGTGCCAGCAGCCAAACCTACGAGCAGTACTTC. This encodes CASSQTYEQYF. This chain connects TRBV5-8 to TRBJ2-7; D gene uncertain. Germline assignment: CDR1 SGHTS and CDR2 YDEGEE. V dropped 4 bases and J dropped 2 bases, with 4 bases sitting between them. The CDR3 extends over 11 amino acids.

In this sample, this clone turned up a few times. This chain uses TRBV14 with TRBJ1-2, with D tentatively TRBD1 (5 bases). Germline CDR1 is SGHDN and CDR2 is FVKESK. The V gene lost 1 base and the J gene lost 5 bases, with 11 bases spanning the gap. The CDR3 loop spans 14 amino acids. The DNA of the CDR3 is TGTGCCAGCAGCCAAGTCCCGGGGCTTTATGGCTACACCTTC. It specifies CASSQVPGLYGYTF.

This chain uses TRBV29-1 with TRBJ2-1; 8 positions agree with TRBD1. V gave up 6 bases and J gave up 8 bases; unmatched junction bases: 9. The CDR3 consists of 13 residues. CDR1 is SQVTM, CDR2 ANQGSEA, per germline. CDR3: CSVRTGGVDEQFF. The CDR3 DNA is TGCAGCGTCCGAACAGGGGGTGTCGATGAGCAGTTCTTC.

As DNA, the CDR3 is TGTGCCAGCAGACGACGGACAGGGAGTATGGTGAGCTACACCTTC. Translated, it gives CASRRRTGSMVSYTF. The rearrangement uses TRBV28 and TRBJ1-2; the match to TRBD1 covers 8 bases. Germline V lookup: CDR1 MDHEN, CDR2 SYDVKM. V was pared by 6 bases and J by 9 bases, with 15 bases of the junction left unmatched. The CDR3 runs 15 residues.

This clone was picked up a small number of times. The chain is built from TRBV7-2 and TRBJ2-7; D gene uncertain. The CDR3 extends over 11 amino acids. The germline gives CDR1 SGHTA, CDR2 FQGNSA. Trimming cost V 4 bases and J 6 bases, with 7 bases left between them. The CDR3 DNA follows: TGTGCCAGCAGCTCGGCGATCGAGCAGTACTTC. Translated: CASSSAIEQYF.

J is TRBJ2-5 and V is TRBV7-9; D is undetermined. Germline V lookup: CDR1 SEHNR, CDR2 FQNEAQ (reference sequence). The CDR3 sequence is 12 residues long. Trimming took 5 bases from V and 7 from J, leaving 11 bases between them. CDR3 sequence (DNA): TGTGCCAGCAGCCCTTTTTTAGGGACCCAGTACTTC. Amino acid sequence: CASSPFLGTQYF.

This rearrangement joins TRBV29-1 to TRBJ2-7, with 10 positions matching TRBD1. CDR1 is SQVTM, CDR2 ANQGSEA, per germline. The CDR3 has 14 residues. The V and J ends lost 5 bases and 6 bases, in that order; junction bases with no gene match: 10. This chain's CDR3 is CSVPVPGQGTEQYF. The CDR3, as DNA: TGCAGCGTTCCGGTCCCGGGACAGGGGACCGAGCAGTACTTC.

The CDR3 nucleotides read TGTGCCAGCAGCTCCCAGACTAGCGTTAGCACAGATACGCAGTATTTT. Its translation: CASSSQTSVSTDTQYF. V and J are TRBV5-6 and TRBJ2-3; 8 positions agree with TRBD2. V lost 3 bases, J lost 0 bases, and 6 bases stayed unmatched. Germline V gives CDR1 SGHDT, CDR2 YYEEEE. CDR3 size: 16 residues.

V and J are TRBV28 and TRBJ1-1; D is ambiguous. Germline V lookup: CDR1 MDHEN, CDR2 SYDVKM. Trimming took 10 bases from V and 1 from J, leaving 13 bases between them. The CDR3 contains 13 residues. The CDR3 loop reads CATSPGSNTEAFF. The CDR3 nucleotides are TGTGCCACCTCCCCGGGCTCGAACACTGAAGCTTTCTTT.

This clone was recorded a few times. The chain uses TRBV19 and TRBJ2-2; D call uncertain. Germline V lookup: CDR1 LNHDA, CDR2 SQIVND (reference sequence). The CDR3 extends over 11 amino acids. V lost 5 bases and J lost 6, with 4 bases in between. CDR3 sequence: CASSWPGELFF. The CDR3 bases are TGTGCCAGTAGTTGGCCCGGGGAGCTGTTTTTT.

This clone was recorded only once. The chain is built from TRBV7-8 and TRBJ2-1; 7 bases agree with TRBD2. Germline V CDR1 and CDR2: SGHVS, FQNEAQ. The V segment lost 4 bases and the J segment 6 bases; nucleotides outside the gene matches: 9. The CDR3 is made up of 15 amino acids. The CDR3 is CASSSTSAGGNEQFF. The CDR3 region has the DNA TGTGCCAGCAGCTCCACTAGCGCGGGCGGCAATGAGCAGTTCTTC. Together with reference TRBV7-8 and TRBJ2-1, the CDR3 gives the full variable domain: GAGVSQSPRYKVAKRGQDVALRCDPISGHVSLFWYQQALGQGPEFLTYFQNEAQLDKSGLPSDRFFAERPEGSVSTLKIQRTQQEDSAVYLCASSSTSAGGNEQFFGPGTRLTVL.